Listed here are 14 T cell receptor beta chains from one sample, sequenced in a study of cytomegalovirus exposure and HLA in healthy donors listed by TCRdb under 2017. Receptor amplification or capture employed the immunoSEQ multiplex PCR assay. A mixture of 60 forward primers for TCR Vbeta segments and 13 reverse primers for TCR Jbeta segments was used in the multiplex PCR. Here the immuneACCESS table is served through TCRdb, limited to in-frame sequences with V and J called. Missing clones are a known gap in these copies; in checked studies unresolved V genes cover under half, and the rest lacks a known reason. Here the sample has over 150,000 clones; about 76% occur a single time. The top ten clones comprise around 7% of the sample. The sample was PBMCs. The receptors were gathered from a male donor in good health and CMV-seropositive.

The rearrangement joins TRBV5-1 to TRBJ1-1; D might be TRBD1 (6 bases). The CDR3 is made up of 15 amino acids. CDR1 and CDR2 from the germline V gene are SGHRS and YFSETQ. Trimming took 4 bases from V and 0 from J, leaving 13 bases between them. For the CDR3, the DNA is TGCGCCAGCAGCCGACGGACAGACATGAACACTGAAGCTTTCTTT. As protein: CASSRRTDMNTEAFF.

This clone was picked up a small number of times. The V call is TRBV5-6, the J call TRBJ1-4; D remains ambiguous. Germline V lookup: CDR1 SGHDT, CDR2 YYEEEE. The CDR3 is 14 amino acids. The germline V and J ends were trimmed by 3 bases and 0 bases, with 6 bases remaining between them. The CDR3 loop reads CASSSGTTNEKLFF. The CDR3 DNA is TGTGCCAGCAGCTCGGGAACAACTAATGAAAAACTGTTTTTT. The whole variable domain, remainder taken from reference TRBV5-6 and TRBJ1-4, is DAGVTQSPTHLIKTRGQQVTLRCSPKSGHDTVSWYQQALGQGPQFIFQYYEEEERQRGNFPDRFSGHQFPNYSSELNVNALLLGDSALYLCASSSGTTNEKLFFGSGTQLSVL.

A few counts support this clone. The CDR3 bases are TGTGCCAGTAGCCGGGGAGGGTATGGCTACACCTTC. This codes for CASSRGGYGYTF. The V and J genes are TRBV19 and TRBJ1-2; no reliable D call. This CDR3 has 12 residues. Germline V lookup: CDR1 LNHDA, CDR2 SQIVND (reference sequence). The V end was cut by 6 bases, the J end by 5 bases, with 10 bases between. The variable domain in full, completed from reference TRBV19 and TRBJ1-2, reads DGGITQSPKYLFRKEGQNVTLSCEQNLNHDAMYWYRQDPGQGLRLIYYSQIVNDFQKGDIAEGYSVSREKKESFPLTVTSAQKNPTAFYLCASSRGGYGYTFGSGTRLTVV.

This chain connects TRBV2 to TRBJ2-2, with 8 bases identical to TRBD2. V was clipped by 6 bases and J by 2 bases; unmatched bases: 5. The CDR3 extends over 15 amino acids. Germline CDR1 SNHLY, CDR2 FYNNEI. The CDR3 DNA is TGTGCCAGCAGACAGCTAGCGGGTAACACCGGGGAGCTGTTTTTT. Protein sequence: CASRQLAGNTGELFF.

The CDR3 sequence: CASSSRGGGDEKLFF. DNA for the CDR3: TGTGCCAGCAGCTCTAGGGGTGGTGGCGATGAAAAACTGTTTTTT. The chain carries TRBV7-4 and TRBJ1-4; a possible D gene is TRBD1 (5 bases). The CDR3 has 15 residues. Germline V gene data show CDR1 as SGHVT and CDR2 as SQSDAQ. Between the trimmed V and J ends, which lost 4 bases and 6 bases, there was a span of 15 bases.

J is TRBJ2-3 and V is TRBV7-3; a weak D match, TRBD2 (6 bases). The germline V gene encodes CDR1 SGHTA and CDR2 FQGTGA. Trimming removed 5 bases from V and 4 bases from J, with 16 bases in between. The CDR3 length is 15 residues. Written as DNA, the CDR3 is TGTGCCAGCAGCACGACTAGGGGTTTCCCAGATACGCAGTATTTT. Translated, it gives CASSTTRGFPDTQYF.

The CDR3 loop is CASSQGQRINIQYF. Written as DNA, the CDR3 is TGTGCCAGCAGCCAGGGACAGAGGATAAACATTCAGTACTTC. The chain joins TRBV14 to TRBJ2-4, with 7 positions matching TRBD1. The CDR3 contains 14 residues. Germline V CDR1 and CDR2: SGHDN, FVKESK. The trim removed 3 bases at V and 6 bases at J, leaving 5 bases unmatched.

Note on this clone: Other nucleotide sequences in the sample specify the same CDR3. The chain combines TRBV4-1 with TRBJ2-7; 13 bases are shared with TRBD2. With 6 bases clipped from V and 0 bases from J, the junction kept 5 bases outside the gene matches. CDR3 size: 16 residues. CDR1 MGHRA and CDR2 YSYEKL come from the germline V gene. The CDR3 sequence: CASRGLAGFSSYEQYF. The CDR3, as DNA: TGCGCCAGCAGGGGACTAGCGGGGTTTTCCTCCTACGAGCAGTACTTC.

The rearrangement joins TRBV19 to TRBJ2-4; perhaps TRBD1 as D (8 bases). Germline V gives CDR1 LNHDA, CDR2 SQIVND (reference sequence). There are 15 residues in the CDR3. V gave up 8 bases and J gave up 8 bases, with 22 bases separating them. The CDR3 is CASSGQGLPIDIQYF. CDR3 in DNA: TGTGCCAGTTCCGGACAGGGACTACCAATTGACATTCAGTACTTC.

The sample holds a few counts of this clone. The genes are TRBV10-3 and TRBJ1-2; no clear D. CDR3 length: 17 amino acids. The ends were cut back, 0 bases at V and 2 bases at J, with 16 bases in the middle. Germline V gene data show CDR1 as ENHRY and CDR2 as SYGVKD. The CDR3 spells CAISESERGRLNYGYTF. CDR3 DNA sequence: TGTGCCATCAGTGAGTCAGAGCGGGGAAGGCTGAACTATGGCTACACCTTC.

The chain has TRBV4-3 and TRBJ2-2; 16 bases line up with TRBD2. V lost 1 base and J lost 3; bases outside the gene matches: 5. The CDR3 spans 19 residues. Germline values: CDR1 LGHNA, CDR2 YSLEER. The CDR3 sequence is CASSQGTGLAGGDTGELFF. CDR3 bases: TGCGCCAGCAGCCAAGGAACGGGACTAGCGGGGGGGGACACCGGGGAGCTGTTTTTT.

A few counts support this clone. The genes are TRBV6-5 and TRBJ1-6; the D gene is possibly TRBD1 (5 bases). This CDR3 is 14 amino acids long. V dropped 2 bases and J dropped 8 bases, with 10 bases sitting between them. Germline V gives CDR1 MNHEY, CDR2 SVGAGI. DNA of the CDR3: TGTGCCAGCAGTTACCGAGGGGAGGATTCACCCCTCCACTTT. It yields the protein CASSYRGEDSPLHF.

The chain joins TRBV5-1 to TRBJ2-3, with D unclear. The CDR3 is 16 residues long. V was clipped by 0 bases and J by 0 bases, with 11 bases between them. Per germline, CDR1 SGHRS and CDR2 YFSETQ. In DNA, the CDR3 is TGCGCCAGCAGCTTGGGCGTCTTCTCTAGCACAGATACGCAGTATTTT. Translating gives CASSLGVFSSTDTQYF.

The chain links TRBV5-5 to TRBJ1-3, with D possibly matching TRBD1 (5 bases). The V and J ends lost 4 bases and 7 bases respectively, with 12 bases between them. The CDR3 is 13 amino acids. CDR1 is SGHKS, CDR2 YYEKEE, per germline (reference sequence). CDR3 residues: CASSMGLGNTIYF. The CDR3 region has the DNA TGTGCCAGCAGCATGGGACTGGGTAACACCATATATTTT.